What follows are 30 T cell receptor beta chains derived from one specimen sequenced in a study of PD-1 blockade in classical Hodgkin lymphoma. Relapse after autologous stem cell transplantation occurred in every patient, and brentuximab vedotin exposure varied. The assay was immunoSEQ multiplex PCR, and TCRdb's table has in-frame clones only and misses some. The repertoire consists of roughly 81,000 clones, with around 90% occurring once and the leading ten covering about 2.7%. The sample consisted of peripheral blood mononuclear cells (PBMCs), taken before the second cycle of nivolumab. Every receptor here comes from a human donor with classical Hodgkin lymphoma.

The V and J genes are TRBV14 and TRBJ2-3, with 10 bases aligning to TRBD2. The ends lost 4 bases at V and 3 bases at J; junction bases unmatched: 1. Germline CDR1 reads SGHDN; CDR2 reads FVKESK. This CDR3 contains 14 residues. This chain's CDR3 is CASSLSGRTDTQYF. The CDR3 nucleotides read TGTGCCAGCAGCCTTAGCGGGAGGACAGATACGCAGTATTTT.

This chain links TRBV7-8 with TRBJ2-3, with D tentatively TRBD1 (5 bases). The ends were cut back, 1 base at V and 5 bases at J, with 13 bases in the middle. This CDR3 is 15 amino acids long. Germline assignment: CDR1 SGHVS and CDR2 FQNEAQ. CDR3 protein: CASSLGVFGQDTQYF. CDR3 in DNA: TGTGCCAGCAGCTTAGGGGTCTTCGGACAAGATACGCAGTATTTT.

Turning to this clone: One junction end disagrees with the germline gene, perhaps due to a read error. The rearrangement joins TRBV11-3 to TRBJ2-3; no firm D call. Germline V CDR1 and CDR2: SGHNT, YENEEA. CDR3 length: 13 amino acids. The CDR3 is CASSLDSKDTQYF. CDR3 in DNA: TGTGCCAGCAGCTTAGATAGCAAAGATACGCAGTATTTT.

Worth noting for this clone: Relative to the germline gene, one junction end is altered; a read error may explain this. The chain couples TRBV7-9 to TRBJ1-5; D might be TRBD1 (6 bases). Per germline, CDR1 SEHNR and CDR2 FQNEAQ (reference sequence). The CDR3 is 14 amino acids. The CDR3 DNA sequence: TGTGCCAGCACCACAGGGCTTAGCAATCAGCCCCAGCAGTTT. Protein product: CASTTGLSNQPQQF.

V gene TRBV4-1 combines with J gene TRBJ1-6, with TRBD1 as a possible D gene (6 bases). Trimming pared 4 bases from V and 6 bases from J, leaving 19 bases between. The germline CDR1 and CDR2 sequences are MGHRA and YSYEKL. CDR3 length: 17 amino acids. The CDR3 spells CASSRSQGKGANSPLHF. DNA of the CDR3: TGCGCCAGCAGCCGATCACAGGGAAAGGGTGCTAATTCACCCCTCCACTTT.

The gene calls are TRBV2 and TRBJ2-1; D might be TRBD2 (5 bases). Trimming took 9 bases from V and 0 from J, leaving 6 bases between them. Germline loops: CDR1 SNHLY, CDR2 FYNNEI. The CDR3 runs 12 residues. CDR3 DNA sequence: TGTGCCAGGGGAGACTCCTACAATGAGCAGTTCTTC. Protein: CARGDSYNEQFF.

The J gene is TRBJ2-7, the V gene TRBV27; 14 bases are a match to TRBD2. CDR3 length: 19 amino acids. CDR1 and CDR2 (germline): MNHEY, SMNVEV (reference sequence). V was clipped by 5 bases and J by 2 bases; unmatched bases: 14. The CDR3 DNA reads as TGTGCCAGCAGTCCGCATCGGCGTGGACTAGCGGGAGGTCCCTACGAGCAGTACTTC. Protein: CASSPHRRGLAGGPYEQYF.

V is TRBV7-9 and J is TRBJ2-2; 7 bases match TRBD2. In germline, CDR1 is SEHNR, CDR2 FQNEAQ (reference sequence). V was pared by 0 bases and J by 3 bases, with 10 bases of the junction left unmatched. The CDR3 loop spans 18 amino acids. The CDR3 coding sequence is TGTGCCAGCAGCTTAGCCAACTGGGTAGCGGGCTACACCGGGGAGCTGTTTTTT. It translates to CASSLANWVAGYTGELFF.

The V gene is TRBV6-4, the J gene TRBJ1-2; possible D gene TRBD1, 5 bases. This CDR3 contains 12 residues. Trimming took off 6 bases at V and 4 bases at J, with 9 bases between the two ends. Germline CDR1 and CDR2: MRHNA and SNTAGT. CDR3 nucleotides: TGTGCCAGCAGCGCCGGGACCTATGGCTACACCTTC. As protein: CASSAGTYGYTF.

The V gene is TRBV2, the J gene TRBJ2-5, with 14 bases lining up with TRBD2. This CDR3 comprises 16 residues. Germline CDR1 SNHLY, CDR2 FYNNEI. J was trimmed by 3 bases and V by 6 bases; bases with no gene match: 6. CDR3 sequence: CASRGTSGRAKETQYF. CDR3 nucleotides: TGTGCCAGCAGGGGGACTAGCGGGAGAGCGAAAGAGACCCAGTACTTC.

The chain carries TRBV28 and TRBJ1-1; 7 bases match TRBD1. After removal of 6 bases from V and 4 bases from J, the junction contained 5 bases not matched to a gene. This CDR3 region has 13 residues. Germline V gene data show CDR1 as MDHEN and CDR2 as SYDVKM. CDR3 DNA: TGTGCCAGCAGGAGAGACAGGGTCACTGAAGCTTTCTTT. Amino acids: CASRRDRVTEAFF.

The chain carries TRBV5-1 and TRBJ2-7, with 9 bases fitting TRBD2. CDR1 is SGHRS and CDR2 is YFSETQ in the germline V gene. Trimming cost V 5 bases and J 12 bases; bases outside gene matches: 9. This CDR3 has 12 amino acids. CDR3 in amino acids: CASRGGRAAWYF. The CDR3 DNA sequence: TGCGCCAGCAGGGGCGGGAGGGCCGCCTGGTACTTC. The full variable domain, rest sourced from reference TRBV5-1 and TRBJ2-7, is KAGVTQTPRYLIKTRGQQVTLSCSPISGHRSVSWYQQTPGQGLQFLFEYFSETQRNKGNFPGRFSGRQFSNSRSEMNVSTLELGDSALYLCASRGGRAAWYFGPGTRLTVT.

This clone was seen only once. This chain links TRBV6-4 with TRBJ2-5, with 11 bases identical to TRBD2. The CDR3 runs 15 residues. V lost 5 bases and J lost 5; bases outside the gene matches: 7. Germline CDR1 MRHNA, CDR2 SNTAGT. CDR3 residues: CASSPTSGSVETQYF. CDR3 DNA: TGTGCCAGCAGTCCCACTAGCGGGAGTGTGGAGACCCAGTACTTC.

V gene TRBV15 combines with J gene TRBJ1-1; D unclear. The CDR3 has 14 residues. Per the germline V gene, CDR1 is LNHNV and CDR2 is YYDKDF (reference sequence). With 1 base removed from V and 0 bases from J, the gap between germline ends came to 6 bases. CDR3 coding DNA: TGTGCCACCAGCAGAGGCGTAATGAACACTGAAGCTTTCTTT. This sequence encodes CATSRGVMNTEAFF.

The gene calls are TRBV6-5 and TRBJ2-1; D remains unclear. V was shortened by 4 bases and J by 0 bases, with 13 bases between the two germline ends. This CDR3 spans 16 amino acids. Looked up from germline, CDR1 is MNHEY and CDR2 is SVGAGI. The chain's CDR3 is CASSWTARSSYNEQFF. The DNA of the CDR3 is TGTGCCAGCAGTTGGACGGCCAGGAGCTCCTACAATGAGCAGTTCTTC.

The gene calls are TRBV4-1 and TRBJ2-7; D perhaps matches TRBD2 (6 bases). With 0 bases removed from V and 6 bases from J, the gap between germline ends came to 12 bases. Germline V CDR1 and CDR2: MGHRA, YSYEKL. The CDR3 contains 14 residues. The CDR3 nucleotides read TGCGCCAGCAGCCAAGACCAAGGGAGGATCGAGCAGTACTTC. Amino acids: CASSQDQGRIEQYF.

The chain links TRBV6-5 to TRBJ2-5, with a tentative D call TRBD2 (6 bases). V lost 3 bases and J lost 8, with 16 bases in between. Germline assignment: CDR1 MNHEY and CDR2 SVGAGI. This CDR3 region has 14 residues. CDR3 residues: CASSYQRRAGTQYF. The CDR3 coding sequence is TGTGCCAGCAGTTATCAGAGGAGGGCTGGTACCCAGTACTTC.

The genes are TRBV5-1 and TRBJ2-1, with 9 positions matching TRBD2. The CDR3 length is 21 residues. V lost 0 bases to trimming and J lost 4 bases; unmatched junction nucleotides: 20. Germline CDR1 SGHRS, CDR2 YFSETQ. The CDR3: CASSLALGRGQREEGYNEQFF. DNA of the CDR3: TGCGCCAGCAGCTTGGCCTTAGGCAGGGGACAGCGGGAGGAGGGTTACAATGAGCAGTTCTTC. The full variable domain, its missing parts supplied by reference TRBV5-1 and TRBJ2-1, is KAGVTQTPRYLIKTRGQQVTLSCSPISGHRSVSWYQQTPGQGLQFLFEYFSETQRNKGNFPGRFSGRQFSNSRSEMNVSTLELGDSALYLCASSLALGRGQREEGYNEQFFGPGTRLTVL.

The V call is TRBV19, the J call TRBJ1-5; TRBD1 aligns across 10 bases. The CDR3 length is 16 residues. Germline values: CDR1 LNHDA, CDR2 SQIVND (reference sequence). The ends lost 4 bases at V and 8 bases at J; junction bases unmatched: 11. DNA of the CDR3: TGTGCCAGTAGTAGGGGACAGGGGCGTCGTCTGGAGCCCCAGCATTTT. Encoded protein: CASSRGQGRRLEPQHF.

The chain uses TRBV7-2 and TRBJ2-1; possible D gene TRBD1, 6 bases. Germline V gene sequence: CDR1 SGHTA, CDR2 FQGNSA. CDR3 length: 15 residues. Deletions cut 2 bases from V and 2 bases from J, with 10 bases between. The CDR3 DNA reads TGTGCCAGCAGCTTACAGGGACACCCCTACAATGAGCAGTTCTTC. Its protein is CASSLQGHPYNEQFF.

This sequence joins TRBV30 and TRBJ1-3, with D maybe TRBD1 (5 bases). CDR1 is GTSNPN and CDR2 is SVGIG in the germline V gene (reference sequence). V lost 2 bases and J lost 0, with 11 bases in between. This CDR3 is 15 amino acids long. CDR3 in amino acids: CAWSRADNSGNTIYF. CDR3 DNA: TGTGCCTGGAGTAGGGCGGACAACTCTGGAAACACCATATATTTT.

V gene TRBV29-1 combines with J gene TRBJ2-7; perhaps TRBD1 as D (6 bases). Trimming left V 1 base short and J 2 bases short, with 12 bases between. The germline CDR1 and CDR2 sequences are SQVTM and ANQGSEA. This CDR3 spans 14 amino acids. Here the CDR3 reads CSVEGSTGPYEQYF. The CDR3, as DNA: TGCAGCGTTGAAGGATCAACAGGGCCCTACGAGCAGTACTTC.

V is TRBV27 and J is TRBJ2-7; 9 bases line up with TRBD1. The germline CDR1 and CDR2 sequences are MNHEY and SMNVEV (reference sequence). The V gene end was trimmed by 5 bases and the J gene end by 2 bases; junction bases not matched to a gene: 7. This CDR3 has 15 amino acids. CDR3 in amino acids: CASSPAGTGTYEQYF. CDR3 DNA: TGTGCCAGCAGTCCTGCCGGGACAGGGACCTACGAGCAGTACTTC.

V and J are TRBV9 and TRBJ2-1, with 7 bases that match TRBD2. V dropped 0 bases and J dropped 8; count of bases not matched to a gene: 5. This CDR3 region has 14 residues. Germline-derived CDR1 and CDR2 are SGDLS and YYNGEE. The CDR3 sequence is CASSVAGTKDEQFF. The CDR3 DNA sequence: TGTGCCAGCAGCGTAGCCGGGACTAAGGATGAGCAGTTCTTC.

The chain uses TRBV28 and TRBJ2-7; 7 nucleotides align to TRBD1. CDR1 is MDHEN, CDR2 SYDVKM, per germline. The CDR3 totals 12 residues. V dropped 7 bases and J dropped 5; count of bases not matched to a gene: 5. Here the CDR3 reads CASTSQGDEQYF. CDR3 nucleotides: TGTGCCAGCACCAGCCAGGGGGACGAGCAGTACTTC.

CDR3 residues: CASSTGIETQYF. For the CDR3, the DNA is TGTGCCAGCAGCACCGGTATAGAGACCCAGTACTTC. This chain connects TRBV28 to TRBJ2-5; D is unresolved. Germline V CDR1 and CDR2: MDHEN, SYDVKM. This CDR3 comprises 12 residues. V lost 6 bases to trimming and J lost 4 bases, with 9 bases between them.

The chain employs TRBV5-1 and TRBJ2-7, with 12 bases matching TRBD2. V shed 4 bases and J 5 bases; nucleotides not matched to a gene: 10. Germline CDR1 is SGHRS and CDR2 is YFSETQ. The CDR3 contains 16 residues. CDR3 loop: CASSRTTSGSSHEQYF. The DNA of the CDR3 is TGCGCCAGCAGCAGAACGACTAGCGGGAGTTCCCACGAGCAGTACTTC. The full variable domain, its missing parts supplied by reference TRBV5-1 and TRBJ2-7, is KAGVTQTPRYLIKTRGQQVTLSCSPISGHRSVSWYQQTPGQGLQFLFEYFSETQRNKGNFPGRFSGRQFSNSRSEMNVSTLELGDSALYLCASSRTTSGSSHEQYFGPGTRLTVT.

The rearrangement links TRBV18 to TRBJ2-3, with no clear D. Germline loops: CDR1 KGHSH, CDR2 LQKENI. Trimming stripped 5 bases from V and 1 base from J, with 10 bases between. The CDR3 runs to 14 residues. The CDR3, as DNA: TGTGCCAGCTCAGCGCTCTCGGGCACAGATACGCAGTATTTT. Amino acids: CASSALSGTDTQYF.

The chain couples TRBV27 to TRBJ2-1, with 8 bases matching TRBD2. Germline V gives CDR1 MNHEY, CDR2 SMNVEV (reference sequence). J gave up 4 bases and V 1 base, and 9 bases lay outside the gene matches. This CDR3 is built from 17 residues. CDR3: CASSLWEGGRHYNEQFF. CDR3 in DNA: TGTGCCAGCAGTTTATGGGAGGGCGGGAGGCATTACAATGAGCAGTTCTTC.

The chain carries TRBV28 and TRBJ2-7; D is undetermined. The ends were cut back, 5 bases at V and 5 bases at J, with 13 bases in the middle. Germline V gene data show CDR1 as MDHEN and CDR2 as SYDVKM. The CDR3 is 13 amino acids. CDR3 protein: CASSDSVSHEQYF. CDR3 coding DNA: TGTGCCAGCAGTGATTCTGTGTCCCACGAGCAGTACTTC. Combining the CDR3 with reference TRBV28 and TRBJ2-7 gives the whole variable domain DVKVTQSSRYLVKRTGEKVFLECVQDMDHENMFWYRQDPGLGLRLIYFSYDVKMKEKGDIPEGYSVSREKKERFSLILESASTNQTSMYLCASSDSVSHEQYFGPGTRLTVT.